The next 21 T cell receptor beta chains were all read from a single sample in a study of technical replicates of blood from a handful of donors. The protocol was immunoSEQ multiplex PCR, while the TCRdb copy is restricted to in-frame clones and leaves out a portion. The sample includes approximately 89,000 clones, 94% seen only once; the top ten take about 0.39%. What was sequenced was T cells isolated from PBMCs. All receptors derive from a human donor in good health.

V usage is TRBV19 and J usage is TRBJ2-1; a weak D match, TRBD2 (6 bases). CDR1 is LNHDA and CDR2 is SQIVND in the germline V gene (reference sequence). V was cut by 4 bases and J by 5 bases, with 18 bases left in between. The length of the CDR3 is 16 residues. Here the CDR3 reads CASSNFGTHYDNEQFF. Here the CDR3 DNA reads TGTGCCAGTAGTAATTTCGGGACTCACTATGACAATGAGCAGTTCTTC.

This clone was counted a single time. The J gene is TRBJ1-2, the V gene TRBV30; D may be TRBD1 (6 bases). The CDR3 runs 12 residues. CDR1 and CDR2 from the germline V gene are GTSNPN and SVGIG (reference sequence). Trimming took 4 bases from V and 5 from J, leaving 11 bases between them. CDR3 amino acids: CAWTAGTYGYTF. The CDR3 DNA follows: TGTGCCTGGACGGCCGGGACATATGGCTACACCTTC.

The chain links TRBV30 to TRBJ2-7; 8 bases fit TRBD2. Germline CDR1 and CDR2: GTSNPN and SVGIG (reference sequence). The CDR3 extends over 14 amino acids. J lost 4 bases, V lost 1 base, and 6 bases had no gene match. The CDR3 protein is CAWSAGTREYEQYF. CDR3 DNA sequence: TGTGCCTGGAGTGCGGGGACTAGGGAGTACGAGCAGTACTTC.

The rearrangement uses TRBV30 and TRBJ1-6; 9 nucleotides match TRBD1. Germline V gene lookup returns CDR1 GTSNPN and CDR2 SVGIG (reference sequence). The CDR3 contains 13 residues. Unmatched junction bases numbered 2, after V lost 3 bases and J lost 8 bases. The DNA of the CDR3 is TGTGCCTGGAGACGGGACAGGGATTCACCCCTCCACTTT. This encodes CAWRRDRDSPLHF.

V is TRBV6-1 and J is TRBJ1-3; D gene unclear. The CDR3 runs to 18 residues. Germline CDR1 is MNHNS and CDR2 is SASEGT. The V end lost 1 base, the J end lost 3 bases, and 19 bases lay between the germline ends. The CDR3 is CASSEGFLANLGGNTIYF. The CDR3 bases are TGTGCCAGCAGTGAAGGGTTCTTGGCCAACCTAGGTGGAAACACCATATATTTT.

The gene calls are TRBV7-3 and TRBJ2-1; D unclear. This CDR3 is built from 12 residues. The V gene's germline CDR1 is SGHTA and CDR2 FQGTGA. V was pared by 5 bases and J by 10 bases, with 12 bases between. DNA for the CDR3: TGTGCCAGCAGCCTAGGTGAGAAGGAGCAGTTCTTC. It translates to CASSLGEKEQFF.

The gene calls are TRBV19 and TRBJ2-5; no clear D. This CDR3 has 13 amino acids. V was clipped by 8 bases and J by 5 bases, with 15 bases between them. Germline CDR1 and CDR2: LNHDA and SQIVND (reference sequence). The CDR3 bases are TGTGCCAGTTCGGTTGCTCCATGGGAGACCCAGTACTTC. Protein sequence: CASSVAPWETQYF. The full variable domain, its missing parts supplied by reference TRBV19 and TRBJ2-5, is DGGITQSPKYLFRKEGQNVTLSCEQNLNHDAMYWYRQDPGQGLRLIYYSQIVNDFQKGDIAEGYSVSREKKESFPLTVTSAQKNPTAFYLCASSVAPWETQYFGPGTRLLVL.

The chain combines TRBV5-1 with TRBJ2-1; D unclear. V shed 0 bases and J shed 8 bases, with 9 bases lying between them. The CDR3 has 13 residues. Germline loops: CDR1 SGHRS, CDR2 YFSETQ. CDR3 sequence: CASSLDISYEQFF. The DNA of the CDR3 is TGCGCCAGCAGCTTGGACATTAGCTATGAGCAGTTCTTC.

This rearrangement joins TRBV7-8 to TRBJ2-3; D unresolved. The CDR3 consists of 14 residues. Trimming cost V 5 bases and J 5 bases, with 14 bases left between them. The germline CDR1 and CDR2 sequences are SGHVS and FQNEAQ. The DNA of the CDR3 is TGTGCCAGCAGCGTCGGTGAATTTGTAGATACGCAGTATTTT. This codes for CASSVGEFVDTQYF.

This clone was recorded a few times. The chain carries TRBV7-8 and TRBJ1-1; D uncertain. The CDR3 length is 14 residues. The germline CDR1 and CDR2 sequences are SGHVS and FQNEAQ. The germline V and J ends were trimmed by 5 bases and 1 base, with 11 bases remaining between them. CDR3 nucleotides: TGTGCCAGCAGCGCGCAAACAGCGAACACTGAAGCTTTCTTT. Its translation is CASSAQTANTEAFF.

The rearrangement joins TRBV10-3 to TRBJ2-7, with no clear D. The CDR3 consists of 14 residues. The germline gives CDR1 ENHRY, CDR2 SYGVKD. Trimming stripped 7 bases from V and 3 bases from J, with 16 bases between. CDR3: CAITNSDTHYEQYF. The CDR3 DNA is TGTGCCATCACCAACAGTGACACTCACTACGAGCAGTACTTC.

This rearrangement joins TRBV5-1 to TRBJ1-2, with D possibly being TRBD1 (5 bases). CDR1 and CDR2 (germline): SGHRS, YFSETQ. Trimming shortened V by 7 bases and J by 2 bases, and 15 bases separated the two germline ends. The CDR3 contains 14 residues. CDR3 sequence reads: CASDPGGVNYGYTF. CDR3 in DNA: TGCGCCAGCGACCCCGGGGGGGTGAACTATGGCTACACCTTC.

The CDR3 DNA sequence: TGTGCCAGCAGCATGACAGGGGACGGCAATCAGCCCCAGCATTTT. Translating gives CASSMTGDGNQPQHF. The chain joins TRBV11-2 to TRBJ1-5; TRBD1 aligns across 8 bases. The CDR3 spans 15 residues. CDR1 SGHAT and CDR2 FQNNGV come from the germline V gene. The ends lost 5 bases at V and 2 bases at J; junction bases unmatched: 5.

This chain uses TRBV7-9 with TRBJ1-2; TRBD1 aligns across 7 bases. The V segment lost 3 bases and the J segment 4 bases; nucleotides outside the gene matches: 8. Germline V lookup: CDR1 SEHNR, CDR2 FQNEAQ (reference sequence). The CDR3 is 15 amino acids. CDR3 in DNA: TGTGCCAGCAGCTTGGAGGGACAGATCTTCTATGGCTACACCTTC. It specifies CASSLEGQIFYGYTF.

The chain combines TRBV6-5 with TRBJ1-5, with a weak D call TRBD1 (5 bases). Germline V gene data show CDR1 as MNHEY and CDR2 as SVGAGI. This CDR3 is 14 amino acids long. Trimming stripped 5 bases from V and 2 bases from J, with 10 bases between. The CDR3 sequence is CASSLRAGNQPQHF. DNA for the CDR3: TGTGCCAGCAGTCTCAGGGCCGGCAATCAGCCCCAGCATTTT.

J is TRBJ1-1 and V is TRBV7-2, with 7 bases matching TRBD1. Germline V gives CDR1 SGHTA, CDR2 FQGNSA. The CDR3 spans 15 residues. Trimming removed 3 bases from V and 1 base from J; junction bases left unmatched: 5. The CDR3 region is CASSFYRGTNTEAFF. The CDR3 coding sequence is TGTGCCAGCAGCTTTTACAGGGGCACGAACACTGAAGCTTTCTTT.

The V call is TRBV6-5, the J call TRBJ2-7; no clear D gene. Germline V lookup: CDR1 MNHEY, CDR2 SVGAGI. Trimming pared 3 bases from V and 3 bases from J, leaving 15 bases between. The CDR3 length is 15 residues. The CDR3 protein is CASSYTTENGYEQYF. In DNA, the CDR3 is TGTGCCAGCAGTTATACTACGGAGAACGGCTACGAGCAGTACTTC.

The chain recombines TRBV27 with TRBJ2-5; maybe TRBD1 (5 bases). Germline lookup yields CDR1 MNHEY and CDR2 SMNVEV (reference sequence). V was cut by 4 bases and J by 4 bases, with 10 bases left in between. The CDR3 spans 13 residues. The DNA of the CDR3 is TGTGCCAGCAGTTCAGACAGAGGAGAGACCCAGTACTTC. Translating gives CASSSDRGETQYF.

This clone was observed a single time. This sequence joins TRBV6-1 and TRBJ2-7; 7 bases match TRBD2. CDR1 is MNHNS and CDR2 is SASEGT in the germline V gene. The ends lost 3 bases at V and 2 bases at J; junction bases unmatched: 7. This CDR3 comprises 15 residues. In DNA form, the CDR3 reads TGTGCCAGCAGTGATTATGCGGGGGATACCTACGAGCAGTACTTC. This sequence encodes CASSDYAGDTYEQYF.

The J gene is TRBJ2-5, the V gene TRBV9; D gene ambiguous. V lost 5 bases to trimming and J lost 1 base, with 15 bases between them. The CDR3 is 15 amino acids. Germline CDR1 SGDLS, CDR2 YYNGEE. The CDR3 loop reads CASSPWHHLQETQYF. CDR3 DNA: TGTGCCAGCAGTCCCTGGCACCACCTCCAAGAGACCCAGTACTTC.

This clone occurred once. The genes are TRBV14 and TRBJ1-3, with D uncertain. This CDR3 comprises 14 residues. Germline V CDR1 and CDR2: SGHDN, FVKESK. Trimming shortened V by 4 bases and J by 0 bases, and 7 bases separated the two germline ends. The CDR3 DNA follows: TGTGCCAGCAGCCCGGTCGGCTCTGGAAACACCATATATTTT. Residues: CASSPVGSGNTIYF.